Listed here are 24 T cell receptor beta chains from one sample, sequenced in a study of blood T cell repertoires in COVID-19. Repertoires were generated with immunoSEQ multiplex PCR, while TCRdb's copy carries only in-frame clones and drops some. The table has under 250,000 clones, around 90% seen once; the top ten hold approximately 1.4%. The sample consisted of peripheral blood. The source is a man older than 75 with acute or convalescent COVID-19.

V usage is TRBV19 and J usage is TRBJ1-4; 8 bases agree with TRBD1. Unmatched junction bases numbered 11, after V lost 6 bases and J lost 8 bases. Looked up from germline, CDR1 is LNHDA and CDR2 is SQIVND (reference sequence). The CDR3 length is 15 residues. This CDR3 reads CASSRSGQGWEKLFF. CDR3 in DNA: TGTGCCAGTAGCCGTTCCGGACAGGGTTGGGAAAAACTGTTTTTT.

The chain couples TRBV29-1 to TRBJ2-5, with D tentatively TRBD1 (6 bases). Germline V CDR1 and CDR2: SQVTM, ANQGSEA. V lost 7 bases and J lost 7, with 16 bases in between. This CDR3 spans 12 amino acids. CDR3: CSGGEGDRTQYF. CDR3 in DNA: TGCAGCGGAGGAGAGGGGGATCGGACCCAGTACTTC.

This clone showed up just a few times. The V and J genes are TRBV6-2 or TRBV6-3 and TRBJ1-2; a possible D gene is TRBD1 (5 bases). Germline V CDR1 and CDR2: MNHEY, SVGEGT. The CDR3 is made up of 15 amino acids. Trimming took 4 bases from V and 3 from J, leaving 15 bases between them. The CDR3 region is CASSFLARQHYGYTF. In DNA form, the CDR3 reads TGTGCCAGCAGTTTCTTGGCAAGACAGCACTATGGCTACACCTTC.

The genes are TRBV7-9 and TRBJ2-1; 9 bases are shared with TRBD2. Trimming at V came to 1 base and at J to 4 bases, leaving 14 bases not matched to a gene. The germline gives CDR1 SEHNR, CDR2 FQNEAQ (reference sequence). This CDR3 is built from 19 residues. In DNA form, the CDR3 reads TGTGCCAGCAGCTTAGATATTGCGGCTAGCGGGGCCCAATACAATGAGCAGTTCTTC. It yields the protein CASSLDIAASGAQYNEQFF.

The J gene is TRBJ1-4, the V gene TRBV19; D possibly corresponds to TRBD1 (6 bases). This CDR3 contains 18 residues. The germline CDR1 and CDR2 sequences are LNHDA and SQIVND (reference sequence). V was cut by 6 bases and J by 8 bases, with 28 bases left in between. The CDR3 sequence: CASRGAAGRQRITEKLFF. DNA of the CDR3: TGTGCCAGTAGGGGGGCGGCGGGTCGACAGCGAATAACCGAAAAACTGTTTTTT.

A note on this clone: Relative to the germline gene, one junction end is altered; a read error may explain this. The J gene is TRBJ1-5, the V gene TRBV7-7; 9 bases line up with TRBD1. Germline V gives CDR1 SSHAT, CDR2 FNYEAQ (reference sequence). The CDR3 has 18 amino acids. DNA of the CDR3: TGTGCTAGCAGCTTAGCCCGACAGGGACAGGGTTTAAATCAGCCCCAGCATTTT. Translating gives CASSLARQGQGLNQPQHF.

J is TRBJ1-2 and V is TRBV5-1, with D unresolved. Trimming stripped 0 bases from V and 8 bases from J, with 8 bases between. Germline V CDR1 and CDR2: SGHRS, YFSETQ. The CDR3 totals 12 residues. The CDR3 here is CASSLDRRGYTF. In nucleotides, the CDR3 is TGCGCCAGCAGCTTGGACAGAAGGGGCTACACCTTC.

V usage is TRBV7-6 and J usage is TRBJ2-5; D remains ambiguous. Germline-derived CDR1 and CDR2 are SGHVS and FNYEAQ. Trimming took off 1 base at V and 1 base at J, with 10 bases between the two ends. This CDR3 contains 15 residues. CDR3 in amino acids: CASSLEPQFQETQYF. The CDR3 region has the DNA TGTGCCAGCAGCTTAGAGCCACAGTTCCAAGAGACCCAGTACTTC. Filled out from reference TRBV7-6 and TRBJ2-5, the complete variable domain reads GAGVSQSPRYKVTKRGQDVALRCDPISGHVSLYWYRQALGQGPEFLTYFNYEAQQDKSGLPNDRFSAERPEGSISTLTIQRTEQRDSAMYRCASSLEPQFQETQYFGPGTRLLVL.

The J gene is TRBJ2-7, the V gene TRBV7-6, with D unresolved. Germline-derived CDR1 and CDR2 are SGHVS and FNYEAQ. This CDR3 region has 14 residues. The ends were cut back, 5 bases at V and 5 bases at J, with 16 bases in the middle. For the CDR3, the DNA is TGTGCCAGCAGCCTAATGGCCCAGGTCAACGAGCAGTACTTC. It is translated as CASSLMAQVNEQYF.

CDR3 nucleotides: TGTGCCAGCAGTTTCCCCAGGGGGGCGAATGAAAAACTGTTTTTT. It codes for CASSFPRGANEKLFF. This chain links TRBV28 with TRBJ1-4, with TRBD1 identical over 7 bases. The CDR3 length is 15 residues. Losses at the gene ends were 3 bases for V and 5 bases for J; bases not matched to a gene: 6. Germline V lookup: CDR1 MDHEN, CDR2 SYDVKM.

The chain is built from TRBV5-1 and TRBJ2-7, with TRBD1 as a possible D gene (5 bases). The CDR3 covers 20 residues. Germline V gene data show CDR1 as SGHRS and CDR2 as YFSETQ. V was clipped by 0 bases and J by 0 bases, with 25 bases between them. The DNA of the CDR3 is TGCGCCAGCAGCTTGGGGGCCGACAGAGCCCTACCCGGAAGCTCCTACGAGCAGTACTTC. Amino acid sequence: CASSLGADRALPGSSYEQYF.

This clone has just one count. The V and J genes are TRBV2 and TRBJ2-1; the D gene is possibly TRBD1 (5 bases). The CDR3 sequence is 15 residues long. CDR1 SNHLY and CDR2 FYNNEI come from the germline V gene. Trimming left V 3 bases short and J 5 bases short, with 14 bases between. CDR3 sequence (DNA): TGTGCCAGCAGTGAGACCAGGGTTTCCAACAATGAGCAGTTCTTC. Translated, it gives CASSETRVSNNEQFF.

The chain combines TRBV18 with TRBJ2-3; possibly TRBD2 for D (6 bases). The CDR3 loop spans 19 amino acids. Germline-derived CDR1 and CDR2 are KGHSH and LQKENI. Trimming took off 0 bases at V and 2 bases at J, with 21 bases between the two ends. CDR3 sequence reads: CASSPPGGGATKFTDTQYF. The DNA for the CDR3 is TGTGCCAGCTCACCACCGGGGGGAGGAGCTACTAAATTCACAGATACGCAGTATTTT.

The chain carries TRBV6-2 or TRBV6-3 and TRBJ2-7; no clear D. The CDR3 has 11 amino acids. Trimming took 5 bases from V and 4 from J, leaving 6 bases between them. Germline V lookup: CDR1 MNHEY, CDR2 SVGEGT. Written as DNA, the CDR3 is TGTGCCAGCAGTCAACGGTACGAGCAGTACTTC. Its translation is CASSQRYEQYF.

This clone was seen just once. The chain combines TRBV7-2 with TRBJ2-3, with TRBD2 identical over 11 bases. Germline CDR1 and CDR2: SGHTA and FQGNSA. CDR3 size: 16 residues. V trimming: 1 base; J trimming: 7 bases; junction bases outside the gene matches: 7. DNA of the CDR3: TGTGCCAGCAGCTTAGGGGTGACTAGCGGGGTGAATACGCAGTATTTT. This codes for CASSLGVTSGVNTQYF. Full variable domain (rest looked up from reference TRBV7-2 and TRBJ2-3): GAGVSQSPSNKVTEKGKDVELRCDPISGHTALYWYRQSLGQGLEFLIYFQGNSAPDKSGLPSDRFSAERTGGSVSTLTIQRTQQEDSAVYLCASSLGVTSGVNTQYFGPGTRLTVL.

The rearrangement joins TRBV7-2 to TRBJ2-7, with D perhaps matching TRBD2 (6 bases). V was pared by 6 bases and J by 1 base, with 13 bases between. Germline V gene data show CDR1 as SGHTA and CDR2 as FQGNSA. There are 14 residues in the CDR3. The CDR3 sequence: CASSRAEGSYEQYF. The DNA for the CDR3 is TGTGCCAGCAGTCGCGCGGAGGGGTCCTACGAGCAGTACTTC.

V gene TRBV3-1 (or the pseudogene TRBV3-2) combines with J gene TRBJ2-1; 7 bases agree with TRBD2. The length of the CDR3 is 14 residues. V dropped 0 bases and J dropped 10; count of bases not matched to a gene: 6. Germline assignment: CDR1 LGHDT and CDR2 YNNKEL (reference sequence). As DNA, the CDR3 is TGTGCCAGCAGCCAAGAGGGAGGGCTTAGGGAGCAGTTCTTC. This translates into CASSQEGGLREQFF.

This chain uses TRBV2 with TRBJ2-7; 14 nucleotides line up with TRBD2. The germline gives CDR1 SNHLY, CDR2 FYNNEI. The junction had 9 bases not matched to a gene; V was cut back by 2 bases and J by 9 bases. The CDR3 is 16 residues long. The CDR3 DNA sequence: TGTGCCAGCAGTGAAACCCGGACTAGCGGGGGGATCCGGCAGTACTTC. Its translation is CASSETRTSGGIRQYF.

A note on this clone: This same CDR3 is encoded by further DNA sequences in the sample. The chain links TRBV18 to TRBJ2-5; D may be TRBD1 (5 bases). Germline CDR1 is KGHSH and CDR2 is LQKENI. The CDR3 spans 13 residues. Between the trimmed V and J ends, which lost 3 bases and 2 bases, there was a span of 7 bases. The CDR3 spells CASSPGQQETQYF. The CDR3 DNA reads as TGTGCCAGCTCACCCGGACAACAAGAGACCCAGTACTTC.

V gene TRBV9 combines with J gene TRBJ1-4; TRBD1 agrees at 10 bases. The germline gives CDR1 SGDLS, CDR2 YYNGEE. The CDR3 has 16 residues. V lost 4 bases to trimming and J lost 4 bases; unmatched junction nucleotides: 7. The CDR3 DNA sequence: TGTGCCAGCAGCTTGACAGGGGGCAGAGGTAATGAAAAACTGTTTTTT. The encoded protein is CASSLTGGRGNEKLFF.

The J gene is TRBJ1-6, the V gene TRBV28; 7 bases line up with TRBD1. The ends lost 7 bases at V and 7 bases at J; junction bases unmatched: 7. CDR3 size: 14 residues. Germline V gene sequence: CDR1 MDHEN, CDR2 SYDVKM. The CDR3: CASIQGQINSPLHF. DNA for the CDR3: TGTGCCAGCATACAGGGACAGATCAATTCACCCCTCCACTTT.

This sequence joins TRBV19 and TRBJ1-3, with 7 bases lining up with TRBD1. The CDR3 consists of 15 residues. Germline CDR1 reads LNHDA; CDR2 reads SQIVND (reference sequence). V dropped 5 bases and J dropped 4; count of bases not matched to a gene: 8. The CDR3, as DNA: TGTGCCAGTAGTCCTACCGGGACAGTAGGAAACACCATATATTTT. This sequence encodes CASSPTGTVGNTIYF.

The chain combines TRBV7-2 with TRBJ2-2, with D possibly TRBD2 on 6 matching bases. V shed 5 bases and J shed 4 bases, with 14 bases lying between them. The CDR3 extends over 15 amino acids. Germline lookup yields CDR1 SGHTA and CDR2 FQGNSA. The CDR3 loop reads CASSPRYGSTGELFF. The CDR3 DNA reads TGTGCCAGCAGCCCCAGGTACGGGAGCACCGGGGAGCTGTTTTTT.

The chain employs TRBV6-5 and TRBJ2-7, with TRBD1 matching over 9 bases. Trimming removed 6 bases from V and 3 bases from J; junction bases left unmatched: 6. Germline assignment: CDR1 MNHEY and CDR2 SVGAGI. The CDR3 contains 14 residues. CDR3 loop: CASRPGTGFYEQYF. For the CDR3, the DNA is TGTGCCAGCAGACCCGGGACAGGGTTCTACGAGCAGTACTTC.